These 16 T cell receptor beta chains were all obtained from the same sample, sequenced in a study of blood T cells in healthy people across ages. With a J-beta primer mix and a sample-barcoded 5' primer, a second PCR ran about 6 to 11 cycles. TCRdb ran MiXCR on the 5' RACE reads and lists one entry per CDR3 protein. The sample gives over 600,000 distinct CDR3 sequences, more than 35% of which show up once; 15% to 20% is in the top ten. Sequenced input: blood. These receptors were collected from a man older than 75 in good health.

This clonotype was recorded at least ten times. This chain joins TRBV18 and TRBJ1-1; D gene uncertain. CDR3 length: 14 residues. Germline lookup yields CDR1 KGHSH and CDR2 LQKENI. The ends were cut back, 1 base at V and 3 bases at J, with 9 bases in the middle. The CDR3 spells CASSPQVGDTEAFF. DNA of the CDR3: TGTGCCAGCTCACCACAAGTTGGGGACACTGAAGCTTTCTTT.

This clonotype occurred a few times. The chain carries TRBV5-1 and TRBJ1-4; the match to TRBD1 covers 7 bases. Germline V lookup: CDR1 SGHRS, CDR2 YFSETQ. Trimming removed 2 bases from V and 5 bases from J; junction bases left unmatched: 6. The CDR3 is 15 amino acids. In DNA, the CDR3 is TGCGCCAGCAGCTTCGGGGACAGCAGAAATGAAAAACTGTTTTTT. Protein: CASSFGDSRNEKLFF.

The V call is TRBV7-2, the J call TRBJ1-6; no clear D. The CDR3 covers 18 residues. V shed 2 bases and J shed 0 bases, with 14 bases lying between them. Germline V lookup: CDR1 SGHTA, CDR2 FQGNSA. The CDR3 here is CASSLRAGQSSYNSPLHF. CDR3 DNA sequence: TGTGCCAGCAGCTTACGGGCGGGTCAGAGCTCCTATAATTCACCCCTCCACTTT.

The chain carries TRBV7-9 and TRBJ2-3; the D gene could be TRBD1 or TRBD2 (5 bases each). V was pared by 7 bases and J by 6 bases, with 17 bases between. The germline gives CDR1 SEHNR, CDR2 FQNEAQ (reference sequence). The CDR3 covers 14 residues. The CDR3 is CASKISGAGDTQYF. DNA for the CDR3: TGTGCCAGCAAAATTTCCGGGGCCGGGGATACGCAGTATTTT. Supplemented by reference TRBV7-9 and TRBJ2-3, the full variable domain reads DTGVSQNPRHKITKRGQNVTFRCDPISEHNRLYWYRQTLGQGPEFLTYFQNEAQLEKSRLLSDRFSAERPKGSFSTLEIQRTEQGDSAMYLCASKISGAGDTQYFGPGTRLTVL.

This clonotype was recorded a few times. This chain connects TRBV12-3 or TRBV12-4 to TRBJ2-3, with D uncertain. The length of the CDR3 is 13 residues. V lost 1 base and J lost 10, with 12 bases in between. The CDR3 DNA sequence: TGTGCCAGCAGTTTAGGTCTAGGGTGTTCGCAGTATTTT. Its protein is CASSLGLGCSQYF.

The CDR3: CAWLGLAGFGGNEQFF. CDR3 nucleotides: TGTGCCTGGTTAGGACTAGCGGGATTCGGGGGGAATGAGCAGTTCTTC. The J gene is TRBJ2-1, the V gene TRBV30; 12 bases are shared with TRBD2. Germline-derived CDR1 and CDR2 are GTSNPN and SVGIG (reference sequence). V lost 5 bases to trimming and J lost 7 bases; unmatched junction nucleotides: 12. This CDR3 is built from 16 residues.

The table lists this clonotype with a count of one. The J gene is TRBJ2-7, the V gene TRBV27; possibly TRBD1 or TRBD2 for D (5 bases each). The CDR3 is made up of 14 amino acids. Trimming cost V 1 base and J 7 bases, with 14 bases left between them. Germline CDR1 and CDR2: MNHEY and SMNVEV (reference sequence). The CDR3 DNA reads TGTGCCAGCAGTTTATTTGTAGGGACCAATGAGCAGTACTTC. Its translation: CASSLFVGTNEQYF.

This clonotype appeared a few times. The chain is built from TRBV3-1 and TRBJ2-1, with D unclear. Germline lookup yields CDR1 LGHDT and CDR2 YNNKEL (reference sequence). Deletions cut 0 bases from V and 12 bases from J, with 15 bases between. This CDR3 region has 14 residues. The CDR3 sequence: CASSQDSSPRMQFF. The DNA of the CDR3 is TGTGCCAGCAGCCAAGATTCGAGCCCAAGAATGCAGTTCTTC.

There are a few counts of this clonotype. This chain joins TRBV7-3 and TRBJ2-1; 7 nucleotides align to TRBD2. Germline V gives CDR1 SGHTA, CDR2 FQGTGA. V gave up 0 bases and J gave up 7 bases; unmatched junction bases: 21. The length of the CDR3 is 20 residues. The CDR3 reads CASSLTGPGGGGRGGNEQFF. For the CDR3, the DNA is TGTGCCAGCAGCTTAACTGGACCAGGAGGAGGCGGGAGAGGTGGTAATGAGCAGTTCTTC.

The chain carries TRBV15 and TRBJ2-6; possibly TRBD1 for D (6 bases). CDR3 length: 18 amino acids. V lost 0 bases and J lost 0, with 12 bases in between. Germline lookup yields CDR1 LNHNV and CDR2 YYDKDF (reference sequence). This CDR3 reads CATSRDTDSDSGANVLTF. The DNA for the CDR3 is TGTGCCACCAGCAGAGATACGGACAGTGACTCTGGGGCCAACGTCCTGACTTTC.

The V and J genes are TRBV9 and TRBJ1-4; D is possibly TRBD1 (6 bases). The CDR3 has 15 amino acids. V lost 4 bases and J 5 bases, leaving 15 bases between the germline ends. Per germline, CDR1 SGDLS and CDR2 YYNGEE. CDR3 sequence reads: CASSKAQGDNEKLFF. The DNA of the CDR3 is TGTGCCAGCAGCAAGGCACAGGGAGACAATGAAAAACTGTTTTTT.

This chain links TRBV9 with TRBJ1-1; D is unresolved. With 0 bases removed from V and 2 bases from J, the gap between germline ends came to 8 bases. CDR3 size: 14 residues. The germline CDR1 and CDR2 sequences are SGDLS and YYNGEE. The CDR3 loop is CASSVVAANTEAFF. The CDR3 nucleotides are TGTGCCAGCAGCGTAGTTGCTGCAAACACTGAAGCTTTCTTT.

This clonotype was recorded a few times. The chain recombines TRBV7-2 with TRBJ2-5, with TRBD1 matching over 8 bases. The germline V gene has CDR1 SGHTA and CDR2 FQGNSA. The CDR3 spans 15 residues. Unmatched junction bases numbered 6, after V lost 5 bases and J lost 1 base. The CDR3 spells CASSQRTGTQETQYF. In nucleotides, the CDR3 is TGTGCCAGCAGCCAAAGGACAGGGACCCAAGAGACCCAGTACTTC.

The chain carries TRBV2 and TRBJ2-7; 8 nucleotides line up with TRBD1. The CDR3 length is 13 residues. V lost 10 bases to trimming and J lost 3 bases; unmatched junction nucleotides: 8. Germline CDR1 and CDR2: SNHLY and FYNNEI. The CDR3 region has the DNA TGTGCCACCGGCAGGGGGCTTGACTACGAGCAGTACTTC. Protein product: CATGRGLDYEQYF.

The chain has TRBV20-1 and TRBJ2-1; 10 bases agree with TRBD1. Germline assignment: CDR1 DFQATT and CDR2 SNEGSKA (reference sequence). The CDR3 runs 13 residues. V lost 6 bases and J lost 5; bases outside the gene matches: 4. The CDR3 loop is CSAGTGDHNEQFF. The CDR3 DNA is TGCAGTGCCGGGACAGGGGACCACAATGAGCAGTTCTTC.

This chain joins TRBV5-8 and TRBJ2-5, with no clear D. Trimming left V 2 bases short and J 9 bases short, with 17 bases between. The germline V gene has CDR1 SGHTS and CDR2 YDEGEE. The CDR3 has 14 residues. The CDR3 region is CASSLRGSFGPQYF. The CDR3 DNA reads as TGTGCCAGCAGCTTAAGAGGATCCTTTGGGCCCCAGTACTTC. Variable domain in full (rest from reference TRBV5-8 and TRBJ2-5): EAGVTQSPTHLIKTRGQQATLRCSPISGHTSVYWYQQALGLGLQFLLWYDEGEERNRGNFPPRFSGRQFPNYSSELNVNALELEDSALYLCASSLRGSFGPQYFGPGTRLLVL.